This entry features one T cell receptor beta chain sequence. Authors' analysis steps: Reference gene primer amplification yielded estimated nucleated cell counts. Measured with immunoSEQ multiplex PCR; TCRdb has only the in-frame clones, and not every one. V and J calls and clone size are as listed in that table; D and trimming were resolved from the DNA. The table has around 90,000 clones, over 80% seen once. The CDR3 sequence is 16 residues long. Trimming pared 3 bases from V and 9 bases from J, leaving 22 bases between. Germline loops: CDR1 KGHSH, CDR2 LQKENI. These data are taken from a study of blood T cell repertoires in COVID-19. The overall study: Nucleic acid was either cDNA or gDNA, and it came from T cells, B-cell-depleted T cells, or PBMCs.

The specimen was peripheral blood. This TCR derives from a woman in her 70s with active or convalescent COVID-19. The rearrangement joins TRBV18 to TRBJ2-3; D perhaps matches TRBD2 (6 bases). This chain's CDR3 is CASSPGDQIAGYTQYF. Here the CDR3 DNA reads TGTGCCAGCTCACCCGGGGATCAAATTGCGGGGTACACGCAGTATTTT.